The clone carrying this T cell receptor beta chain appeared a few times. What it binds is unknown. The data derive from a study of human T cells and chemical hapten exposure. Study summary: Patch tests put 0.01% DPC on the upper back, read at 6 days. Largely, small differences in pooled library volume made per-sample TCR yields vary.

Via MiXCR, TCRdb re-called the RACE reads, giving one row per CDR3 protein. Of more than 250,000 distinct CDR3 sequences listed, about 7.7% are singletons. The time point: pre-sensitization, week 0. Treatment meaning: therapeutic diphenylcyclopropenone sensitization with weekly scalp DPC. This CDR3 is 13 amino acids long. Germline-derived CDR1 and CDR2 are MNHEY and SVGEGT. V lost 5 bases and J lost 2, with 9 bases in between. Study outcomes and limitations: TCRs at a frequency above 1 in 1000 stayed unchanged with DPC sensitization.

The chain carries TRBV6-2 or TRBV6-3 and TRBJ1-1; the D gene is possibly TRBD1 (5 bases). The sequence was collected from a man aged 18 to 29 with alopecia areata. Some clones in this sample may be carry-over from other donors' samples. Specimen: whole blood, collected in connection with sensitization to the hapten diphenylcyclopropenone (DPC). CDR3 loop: CASSATANTEAFF. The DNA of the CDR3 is TGTGCCAGCAGTGCGACAGCAAACACTGAAGCTTTCTTT.